The present T cell receptor beta chain was sequenced within a study of Ad26.COV2.S vaccination and SARS-CoV-2 variants. Sample treatment: some 20 received Ad26.COV2.S at low or high dose, single or two shots; about five received placebo; per-sample allocation not given. At day 63 after the first vaccine or placebo injection, samples were drawn. This CDR3 region has 13 residues. Looked up from germline, CDR1 is SNHLY and CDR2 is FYNNEI. With 8 bases clipped from V and 2 bases from J, the junction kept 3 bases outside the gene matches. In regard to this clone: Other DNA sequences from this sample encode an identical CDR3 as well.

The repertoire was sequenced with immunoSEQ multiplex PCR; TCRdb's copy has only in-frame clones and lacks some. The sample yields about 350,000 clones, around 89% seen once. Sequencing was performed on peripheral blood, taken in a trial of Ad26.COV2.S vaccine versus placebo. The clonotype comes from a person between 18 and 60 years old who received the Ad26.COV2.S COVID-19 vaccine or a placebo. This rearrangement joins TRBV2 to TRBJ1-5, with 7 positions matching TRBD1. The chain's CDR3 is CASSGQGNQPQHF. The CDR3 nucleotides are TGTGCCAGCTCAGGACAGGGCAATCAGCCCCAGCATTTT.